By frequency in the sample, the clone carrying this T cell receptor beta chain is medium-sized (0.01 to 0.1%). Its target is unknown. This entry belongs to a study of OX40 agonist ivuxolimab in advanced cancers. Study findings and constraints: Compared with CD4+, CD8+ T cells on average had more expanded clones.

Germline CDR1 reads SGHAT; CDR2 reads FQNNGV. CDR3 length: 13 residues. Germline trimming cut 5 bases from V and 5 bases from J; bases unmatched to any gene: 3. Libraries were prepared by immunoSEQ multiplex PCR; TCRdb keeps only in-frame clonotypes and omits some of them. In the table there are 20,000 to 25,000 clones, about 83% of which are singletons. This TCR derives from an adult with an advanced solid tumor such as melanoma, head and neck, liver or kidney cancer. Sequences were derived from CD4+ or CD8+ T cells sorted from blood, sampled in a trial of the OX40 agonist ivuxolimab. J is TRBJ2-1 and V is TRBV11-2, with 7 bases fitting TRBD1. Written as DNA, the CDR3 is TGTGCCAGCAGCGAAACAGGGGACAATGAGCAGTTCTTC. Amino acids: CASSETGDNEQFF. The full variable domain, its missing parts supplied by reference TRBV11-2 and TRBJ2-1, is EAGVAQSPRYKIIEKRQSVAFWCNPISGHATLYWYQQILGQGPKLLIQFQNNGVVDDSQLPKDRFSAERLKGVDSTLKIQPAKLEDSAVYLCASSETGDNEQFFGPGTRLTVL.